The 24 T cell receptor beta chains presented below share a single source sample, sequenced in a study of T cells in women clearing cervical HPV infection. Generated by immunoSEQ multiplex PCR, the TCRdb table keeps only in-frame clones and is missing some. The sample table sets out some 30,000 clones. The specimen was blood buffy coat. These receptors came from a woman aged 18 to 69 with a cervical HPV16 infection that either progressed to CIN3+ or cleared (not recorded which).

A word on this clone: The read terminates 3 residues before the CDR3 end, so the remaining end is supplied by the germline J gene. The rearrangement uses TRBV4-1 and TRBJ1-5, with 7 positions matching TRBD1. CDR3 length: 16 amino acids. J lost 4 bases, V lost 5 bases, and 11 bases had no gene match. Germline CDR1 reads MGHRA; CDR2 reads YSYEKL. The CDR3 reads CASSEGTEHMNQPQHF. Incomplete CDR3 DNA: TGCGCCAGCAGCGAAGGGACAGAACACATGAATCAGCCC.

With regard to this clone: The read stops 3 residues short of the end of the CDR3; the missing end is completed from the germline J gene. This rearrangement joins TRBV18 to TRBJ2-5; 8 bases align to TRBD2. CDR3 length: 15 residues. The V and J ends lost 5 bases and 5 bases, in that order; junction bases with no gene match: 10. The germline gives CDR1 KGHSH, CDR2 LQKENI. The CDR3 spells CASSTRAGVQETQYF. The CDR3 DNA, read in part, is TGTGCCAGCTCAACTAGAGCGGGAGTACAGGAGACC.

As regards this clone: The CDR3 end is not reached by the read, which stops 3 residues before it; the germline J gene fills it in. The chain joins TRBV5-8 to TRBJ2-7; D unclear. The germline V and J ends were trimmed by 5 bases and 2 bases, with 8 bases remaining between them. The CDR3 runs to 12 residues. Germline CDR1 SGHTS, CDR2 YDEGEE. CDR3 loop: CASRRVPYEQYF. CDR3 bases read: TGTGCCAGCAGAAGGGTACCCTACGAG.

Remarks on this clone: The read halts 3 residues ahead of the CDR3 end, with the missing end drawn from the germline J gene. J is TRBJ2-3 and V is TRBV30; TRBD2 agrees at 9 bases. Per the germline V gene, CDR1 is GTSNPN and CDR2 is SVGIG (reference sequence). V lost 4 bases to trimming and J lost 6 bases; unmatched junction nucleotides: 11. CDR3 length equals 15 residues. The CDR3 sequence is CAWKGSGGRTDTQYF. The part of the CDR3 DNA that was read is TGTGCCTGGAAGGGTAGCGGGGGCCGAACGGATACG.

Worth noting for this clone: The read ends 3 residues shy of where the CDR3 ends; the end is completed using the germline J gene. The J gene is TRBJ1-2, the V gene TRBV2; 7 bases agree with TRBD1. This CDR3 has 12 amino acids. V was pared by 6 bases and J by 6 bases, with 4 bases of the junction left unmatched. Germline loops: CDR1 SNHLY, CDR2 FYNNEI. The sequenced CDR3 bases are TGTGCCAGCAGACAGGGGTTCCATGGC. Translated, it gives CASRQGFHG. The entire CDR3 reads CASRQGFHGYTF.

A remark on this clone: Read sequence stops 3 residues before the CDR3 end, and the germline J gene provides the missing end. The genes are TRBV5-1 and TRBJ2-7; 7 bases match TRBD1. CDR1 and CDR2 from the germline V gene are SGHRS and YFSETQ. Unmatched junction bases numbered 7, after V lost 4 bases and J lost 0 bases. CDR3 size: 15 residues. The sequenced part of the CDR3 DNA is TGCGCCAGCAGCGGGGTGGGGGACAGCTCCTACGAG. It encodes CASSGVGDSSYE. The whole CDR3 region reads CASSGVGDSSYEQYF.

Regarding this clone: The sequenced fragment ends 3 residues before the CDR3 boundary, so the rest is inferred from the germline J gene. The chain recombines TRBV5-6 with TRBJ2-1; D remains unclear. Deletions cut 5 bases from V and 9 bases from J, with 9 bases between. Germline lookup yields CDR1 SGHDT and CDR2 YYEEEE. The CDR3 consists of 11 residues. The part of the CDR3 DNA that was read is TGTGCCAGCAGAACAGTCGGTGAG. Residues: CASRTVGE. The full CDR3 protein is CASRTVGEQFF.

In regard to this clone: Read data end 3 residues before the CDR3 end; the end is taken from the germline J gene. This sequence joins TRBV28 and TRBJ2-7; weak D call: TRBD1 (5 bases). CDR1 and CDR2 from the germline V gene are MDHEN and SYDVKM. Deletions cut 5 bases from V and 5 bases from J, with 13 bases between. The CDR3 runs 13 residues. CDR3 bases read: TGTGCCAGCAGTGCTCAGGGTATAGACGAG. Translation gives CASSAQGIDE. Given in full, the CDR3 is CASSAQGIDEQYF.

As regards this clone: The CDR3 end lies 3 residues beyond the end of the read and is filled in from the germline J gene. Within the sample, other DNA sequences also encode this same CDR3. The chain links TRBV19 to TRBJ1-5; TRBD1 matches at 9 bases. V shed 4 bases, J shed 4 bases, and the junction held 8 bases outside the gene matches. This CDR3 region has 16 residues. CDR1 and CDR2 (germline): LNHDA, SQIVND (reference sequence). The CDR3 loop is CASSKARTGANQPQHF. The part of the CDR3 DNA that was read is TGTGCCAGTAGTAAAGCCCGGACAGGGGCAAATCAGCCC. Full variable domain (outside the CDR3, taken from reference TRBV19 and TRBJ1-5): DGGITQSPKYLFRKEGQNVTLSCEQNLNHDAMYWYRQDPGQGLRLIYYSQIVNDFQKGDIAEGYSVSREKKESFPLTVTSAQKNPTAFYLCASSKARTGANQPQHFGDGTRLSIL.

Concerning this clone itself: Sequencing ends 3 residues short of the CDR3 end; the germline J gene provides the rest. V usage is TRBV7-3 and J usage is TRBJ2-2; no definite D call. This CDR3 has 17 amino acids. The V end was cut by 2 bases, the J end by 4 bases, with 17 bases between. Germline V gene data show CDR1 as SGHTA and CDR2 as FQGTGA. The DNA read from the CDR3 is TGTGCCAGCAGCTTAGAGAAAAGTTTTAGTGGCACCGGGGAG. This encodes CASSLEKSFSGTGE. In full, the CDR3 is CASSLEKSFSGTGELFF.

As to this clone: With the read ending 3 residues before the CDR3 end, the germline J gene is used to fill in that end. The V gene is TRBV5-1, the J gene TRBJ1-3; D is undetermined. V shed 2 bases and J shed 0 bases, with 9 bases lying between them. Germline CDR1 and CDR2: SGHRS and YFSETQ. The CDR3 has 15 residues. This chain's CDR3 is CASSFRGLSGNTIYF. The CDR3 DNA, read in part, is TGCGCCAGCAGCTTCCGTGGCCTCTCTGGAAACACC.

About this clone itself: With the read ending 3 residues before the CDR3 end, the germline J gene is used to fill in that end. The chain couples TRBV2 to TRBJ2-7, with a weak D call TRBD1 (7 bases). V was pared by 3 bases and J by 1 base, with 10 bases between. Per germline, CDR1 SNHLY and CDR2 FYNNEI. This CDR3 has 14 amino acids. Here the CDR3 reads CASSEEGASYEQYF. The CDR3 bases that were read are TGTGCCAGCAGTGAGGAGGGGGCATCCTACGAG. Full variable domain (missing parts from reference TRBV2 and TRBJ2-7): EPEVTQTPSHQVTQMGQEVILRCVPISNHLYFYWYRQILGQKVEFLVSFYNNEISEKSEIFDDQFSVERPDGSNFTLKIRSTKLEDSAMYFCASSEEGASYEQYFGPGTRLTVT.

Concerning this clone: The read halts 3 residues ahead of the CDR3 end, with the missing end drawn from the germline J gene. This chain connects TRBV29-1 to TRBJ1-2, with 7 positions matching TRBD1. Germline-derived CDR1 and CDR2 are SQVTM and ANQGSEA. The length of the CDR3 is 13 residues. After removal of 4 bases from V and 3 bases from J, the junction contained 5 bases not matched to a gene. The sequenced CDR3 bases are TGCAGCGTTGGACAAACAGGGGACTATGGC. Translating it yields CSVGQTGDYG. The full CDR3 reads CSVGQTGDYGYTF.

On this clone itself: The observed sequence ends 3 residues before the CDR3 terminus, with the missing tail filled in from the germline J gene. This chain connects TRBV19 to TRBJ2-2, with a possible D match to TRBD2 (6 bases). The CDR3 contains 15 residues. CDR1 and CDR2 (germline): LNHDA, SQIVND (reference sequence). The DNA read from the CDR3 is TGTGCCAGTAGTATAGGAAAGGACTATAATTCACCG. It is translated as CASSIGKDYNSP. The CDR3 in its entirety is CASSIGKDYNSPLFF.

A note on this clone: The read comes to an end 3 residues before the CDR3 does, leaving the germline J gene to fill in the end. The chain combines TRBV6-1 with TRBJ1-1; D unclear. This CDR3 has 15 residues. Germline-derived CDR1 and CDR2 are MNHNS and SASEGT. The V end lost 2 bases, the J end lost 2 bases, and 12 bases lay between the germline ends. Here the CDR3 reads CASSEYWARNTEAFF. The sequenced CDR3 bases are TGTGCCAGCAGTGAATACTGGGCCCGAAACACTGAA.

Comment on this clone: The read finishes 3 residues shy of the CDR3 end, and the germline J gene is used to complete it. V usage is TRBV7-3 and J usage is TRBJ2-1; TRBD2 matches at 9 bases. Looked up from germline, CDR1 is SGHTA and CDR2 is FQGTGA. V lost 5 bases, J lost 8 bases, and 10 bases stayed unmatched. The CDR3 runs to 15 residues. The chain's CDR3 is CASSPGGGGADEQFF. The CDR3 DNA, read in part, is TGTGCCAGCAGCCCGGGGGGCGGGGGGGCAGATGAG.

To note about this clone: Read coverage stops 3 residues before the CDR3 terminus; the germline J gene supplies the remainder. The V gene is TRBV19, the J gene TRBJ1-1; D might be TRBD1 (5 bases). V lost 5 bases and J lost 1, with 17 bases in between. The CDR3 is 16 residues long. CDR1 and CDR2 (germline): LNHDA, SQIVND (reference sequence). CDR3 sequence: CASSSPLPDTNTEAFF. CDR3 bases read: TGTGCCAGTAGTTCCCCACTCCCGGACACGAACACTGAA.

Remarks on this clone: The read finishes 3 residues shy of the CDR3 end, and the germline J gene is used to complete it. The chain couples TRBV7-2 to TRBJ2-7, with 10 bases aligning to TRBD1. The germline V gene encodes CDR1 SGHTA and CDR2 FQGNSA. V was pared by 3 bases and J by 2 bases, with 4 bases of the junction left unmatched. The CDR3 is 15 residues long. The CDR3 bases that were read are TGTGCCAGCAGCTTTTTTGGACAGGGGGCCTACGAG. Translating gives CASSFFGQGAYE. The complete CDR3 reads CASSFFGQGAYEQYF. The full variable domain, its missing parts supplied by reference TRBV7-2 and TRBJ2-7, is GAGVSQSPSNKVTEKGKDVELRCDPISGHTALYWYRQSLGQGLEFLIYFQGNSAPDKSGLPSDRFSAERTGGSVSTLTIQRTQQEDSAVYLCASSFFGQGAYEQYFGPGTRLTVT.

Concerning this clone itself: The read halts 3 residues ahead of the CDR3 end, with the missing end drawn from the germline J gene. V and J are TRBV10-2 and TRBJ1-2; no definite D call. The CDR3 covers 14 residues. CDR1 and CDR2 (germline): WSHSY, SAAADI. The DNA read from the CDR3 is TGCGCCAGCAGTGAGTTCCCAGCCCAAGGGGGC. It yields the protein CASSEFPAQGG. The CDR3 as a whole reads CASSEFPAQGGYTF.

For this clone: The read halts 3 residues ahead of the CDR3 end, with the missing end drawn from the germline J gene. The V call is TRBV2, the J call TRBJ2-7; a possible D gene is TRBD1 (7 bases). The V and J ends lost 8 bases and 0 bases respectively, with 17 bases between them. The CDR3 is 15 residues long. CDR1 and CDR2 (germline): SNHLY, FYNNEI. CDR3 bases read: TGTGCCAGCCAGGGCGGGGCAGGGGGCTCCTACGAG. Its protein is CASQGGAGGSYE. The whole CDR3 region reads CASQGGAGGSYEQYF.

As regards this clone: The read ends 3 residues before the CDR3 terminus; that terminus is restored from the germline J gene. The chain combines TRBV20-1 with TRBJ1-1, with D hard to call. Trimming stripped 2 bases from V and 1 base from J, with 17 bases between. Per germline, CDR1 DFQATT and CDR2 SNEGSKA (reference sequence). The CDR3 is 16 amino acids. The CDR3 protein is CSARKEMTDPNTEAFF. Partial CDR3 DNA: TGCAGTGCTAGAAAAGAGATGACTGACCCGAACACTGAA.

Remarks on this clone: The DNA ends 3 residues before the CDR3 does, and the rest of the CDR3 is filled in from the germline J gene. Other DNA sequences from this sample encode an identical CDR3 as well. The chain links TRBV18 to TRBJ1-1; 7 bases are shared with TRBD1. This CDR3 has 15 residues. The germline gives CDR1 KGHSH, CDR2 LQKENI. Partial CDR3 DNA: TGTGCCAGCTCACCTCGGCAGGGGGTACAGGAGACA. Protein product: CASSPRQGVQET. The entire CDR3 is CASSPRQGVQETAFF.

A remark on this clone: Sequencing ends 3 residues short of the CDR3 end; the germline J gene provides the rest. The chain employs TRBV19 and TRBJ2-7; 12 positions agree with TRBD2. The germline V gene has CDR1 LNHDA and CDR2 SQIVND (reference sequence). V was clipped by 8 bases and J by 4 bases; unmatched bases: 3. The CDR3 length is 13 residues. Partial CDR3 DNA: TGTGCCAGTGCCGGGACTAGCGGGTACGAG. Its translation is CASAGTSGYE. The full-length CDR3 reads as CASAGTSGYEQYF.

The sequenced CDR3 bases are TGTGCCAGCAGCTTCGGTCAGGGGATCTACGAG. It codes for CASSFGQGIYE. The whole CDR3 protein is CASSFGQGIYEQYF. The chain employs TRBV7-2 and TRBJ2-7; maybe TRBD1 (6 bases). The sequence runs out 3 residues before the end of the CDR3; the remainder is reconstructed from the germline J gene. Germline CDR1 is SGHTA and CDR2 is FQGNSA. The V gene lost 3 bases and the J gene lost 3 bases, with 12 bases spanning the gap. This CDR3 has 14 amino acids. The full variable domain, rest sourced from reference TRBV7-2 and TRBJ2-7, is GAGVSQSPSNKVTEKGKDVELRCDPISGHTALYWYRQSLGQGLEFLIYFQGNSAPDKSGLPSDRFSAERTGGSVSTLTIQRTQQEDSAVYLCASSFGQGIYEQYFGPGTRLTVT.